A selection of T cell receptor beta chains follows, all from one sample in a study of early T cells in non-severe SARS-CoV-2 infection. TCRdb called the 5' RACE reads again in MiXCR, with one record for every CDR3 protein. In the table there are approximately 76,000 distinct CDR3 sequences, around 12% of which are singletons. Sample: whole blood. The receptors here all came from an adult who was a healthcare worker with PCR-confirmed SARS-CoV-2 infection or an uninfected control (not recorded which). The CDR3 runs from the conserved cysteine through the conserved F or W. Fields, in order: V gene, D gene, J gene, clone size, CDR3 protein, CDR3 DNA. The D gene is left open where the match is weak. Clone size appears in some rows only: once, few, many, or a class for an expanded clone.

V gene: TRBV29-1; D gene: TRBD2; J gene: TRBJ2-1; clone size: many; CDR3 protein: CSVLGLAGGSSYNEQFF; CDR3 DNA: TGCAGCGTCTTGGGACTAGCGGGAGGGAGCTCCTACAATGAGCAGTTCTTC
V gene: TRBV7-9; D gene: TRBD2; J gene: TRBJ2-1; clone size: many; CDR3 protein: CASTPPAGEGFLSSYNEQFF; CDR3 DNA: TGTGCCAGCACCCCTCCGGCGGGAGAGGGTTTCCTTAGCTCCTACAATGAGCAGTTCTTC
V gene: TRBV24-1; D gene: .; J gene: TRBJ1-5; clone size: many; CDR3 protein: CATSENQPQHF; CDR3 DNA: TGTGCCACCAGTGAGAATCAGCCCCAGCATTTT
V gene: TRBV28; D gene: .; J gene: TRBJ1-1; clone size: .; CDR3 protein: CASSPQRLEAFF; CDR3 DNA: TGTGCCAGCAGTCCCCAGAGATTGGAAGCTTTCTTT
V gene: TRBV7-2; D gene: .; J gene: TRBJ1-1; clone size: few; CDR3 protein: CASSLVTRSEAFF; CDR3 DNA: TGTGCCAGCAGCTTAGTTACGAGAAGTGAAGCTTTCTTT
V gene: TRBV12-3/TRBV12-4; D gene: .; J gene: TRBJ2-5; clone size: many; CDR3 protein: CASTDGYKETQYF; CDR3 DNA: TGTGCCAGTACCGACGGCTATAAAGAGACCCAGTACTTC
V gene: TRBV7-8; D gene: .; J gene: TRBJ1-6; clone size: many; CDR3 protein: CASSLSGWSSPLHF; CDR3 DNA: TGTGCCAGCAGTCTCAGCGGGTGGAGTTCACCCCTCCACTTT
V gene: TRBV28; D gene: .; J gene: TRBJ2-4; clone size: many; CDR3 protein: CASSLWSQRNIQYF; CDR3 DNA: TGTGCCAGCAGTTTATGGTCCCAAAGGAACATTCAGTACTTC
V gene: TRBV27; D gene: TRBD1; J gene: TRBJ1-2; clone size: many; CDR3 protein: CASSTGGYGYTF; CDR3 DNA: TGTGCCAGCAGTACAGGGGGCTATGGCTACACCTTC
V gene: TRBV11-2; D gene: TRBD2; J gene: TRBJ2-3; clone size: many; CDR3 protein: CASSLAGLAGPRRADTQYF; CDR3 DNA: TGTGCCAGCAGCTTAGCTGGACTAGCGGGACCTCGAAGGGCAGATACGCAGTATTTT
V gene: TRBV2; D gene: TRBD1; J gene: TRBJ1-6; clone size: .; CDR3 protein: CASSEGTGGSPLHF; CDR3 DNA: TGTGCCAGCAGTGAGGGGACAGGGGGATCACCCCTCCACTTT
V gene: TRBV12-3/TRBV12-4; D gene: TRBD2; J gene: TRBJ2-3; clone size: many; CDR3 protein: CASSSRGGLTDTQYF; CDR3 DNA: TGTGCCAGCAGTTCCCGGGGGGGACTCACAGATACGCAGTATTTT
V gene: TRBV5-1; D gene: .; J gene: TRBJ1-2; clone size: many; CDR3 protein: CASSSNRASGYGYTF; CDR3 DNA: TGCGCCAGCAGCTCCAACAGGGCAAGCGGCTATGGCTACACCTTC
V gene: TRBV3-1; D gene: .; J gene: TRBJ2-1; clone size: many; CDR3 protein: CASSPANNEQFF; CDR3 DNA: TGTGCCAGCAGCCCGGCTAACAATGAGCAGTTCTTC
V gene: TRBV30; D gene: .; J gene: TRBJ2-2; clone size: many; CDR3 protein: CAWSVSRGTGELFF; CDR3 DNA: TGTGCCTGGAGTGTATCCAGGGGAACCGGGGAGCTGTTTTTT
V gene: TRBV2; D gene: .; J gene: TRBJ1-5; clone size: many; CDR3 protein: CASSEYGTISNQPQHF; CDR3 DNA: TGTGCCAGCAGTGAATATGGGACAATTAGCAATCAGCCCCAGCATTTT
V gene: TRBV15; D gene: .; J gene: TRBJ2-6; clone size: many; CDR3 protein: CATSRKQRAGANVLTF; CDR3 DNA: TGTGCCACCAGCAGAAAACAGCGTGCTGGGGCCAACGTCCTGACTTTC
V gene: TRBV7-6; D gene: .; J gene: TRBJ1-4; clone size: many; CDR3 protein: CASSLTAATNEKLFF; CDR3 DNA: TGTGCCAGCAGCTTAACAGCAGCAACTAATGAAAAACTGTTTTTT
V gene: TRBV29-1; D gene: .; J gene: TRBJ2-7; clone size: few; CDR3 protein: CSAAEQGVGEQYF; CDR3 DNA: TGCAGCGCCGCGGAACAGGGAGTAGGCGAGCAGTACTTC
V gene: TRBV19; D gene: .; J gene: TRBJ2-3; clone size: many; CDR3 protein: CASSIYYASVPDTQYF; CDR3 DNA: TGTGCCAGTAGTATATATTACGCTTCTGTTCCAGATACGCAGTATTTT
V gene: TRBV2; D gene: .; J gene: TRBJ1-1; clone size: once; CDR3 protein: CASNLLTNTEAFF; CDR3 DNA: TGTGCCAGCAACTTACTGACGAACACTGAAGCTTTCTTT
V gene: TRBV18; D gene: .; J gene: TRBJ2-7; clone size: many; CDR3 protein: CASSPPKGAGYEQYF; CDR3 DNA: TGTGCCAGCTCACCACCAAAAGGGGCCGGATACGAGCAGTACTTC
V gene: TRBV28; D gene: TRBD1; J gene: TRBJ2-4; clone size: many; CDR3 protein: CASSPRSVGTGVAKNIQYF; CDR3 DNA: TGTGCCAGCAGCCCTCGGTCCGTAGGGACAGGGGTAGCCAAAAACATTCAGTACTTC
V gene: TRBV20-1; D gene: .; J gene: TRBJ1-4; clone size: .; CDR3 protein: CSARVVINEKLFF; CDR3 DNA: TGCAGTGCTAGAGTAGTGATTAATGAAAAACTGTTTTTT
V gene: TRBV28; D gene: .; J gene: TRBJ1-2; clone size: many; CDR3 protein: CASSLLGGYTF; CDR3 DNA: TGTGCCAGCAGTTTACTTGGCGGCTACACCTTC
V gene: TRBV4-1; D gene: TRBD1; J gene: TRBJ2-7; clone size: many; CDR3 protein: CASSQEPGGIYEQYF; CDR3 DNA: TGCGCCAGCAGCCAAGAACCAGGGGGCATCTACGAGCAGTACTTC
V gene: TRBV25-1; D gene: .; J gene: TRBJ2-7; clone size: many; CDR3 protein: CASYGTGSYEQYF; CDR3 DNA: TGTGCCAGCTATGGGACGGGCTCCTACGAGCAGTACTTC
V gene: TRBV6-2/TRBV6-3; D gene: TRBD1; J gene: TRBJ2-2; clone size: many; CDR3 protein: CASSSGTGDTGELFF; CDR3 DNA: TGTGCCAGCAGTTCGGGGACAGGGGACACCGGGGAGCTGTTTTTT
V gene: TRBV11-2; D gene: .; J gene: TRBJ2-2; clone size: many; CDR3 protein: CASSLLVFGELFF; CDR3 DNA: TGTGCCAGCAGCCTACTAGTGTTCGGGGAGCTGTTTTTT
V gene: TRBV6-2/TRBV6-3; D gene: .; J gene: TRBJ1-1; clone size: many; CDR3 protein: CASSYSKGAGFGNTEAFF; CDR3 DNA: TGTGCCAGCAGTTACTCGAAAGGGGCAGGTTTCGGGAACACTGAAGCTTTCTTT
V gene: TRBV12-3/TRBV12-4; D gene: .; J gene: TRBJ1-2; clone size: many; CDR3 protein: CASSPSGTNYGYTF; CDR3 DNA: TGTGCCAGCAGTCCCTCCGGGACCAATTATGGCTACACCTTC
V gene: TRBV7-9; D gene: .; J gene: TRBJ2-1; clone size: many; CDR3 protein: CASTSGENYNEQFF; CDR3 DNA: TGTGCCAGCACCTCCGGCGAAAACTACAATGAGCAGTTCTTC
V gene: TRBV7-2; D gene: .; J gene: TRBJ1-5; clone size: many; CDR3 protein: CASSLEDQPQHF; CDR3 DNA: TGTGCCAGCAGCTTGGAGGATCAGCCCCAGCATTTT
V gene: TRBV29-1; D gene: .; J gene: TRBJ2-6; clone size: many; CDR3 protein: CSVRESGANVLTF; CDR3 DNA: TGCAGCGTTCGCGAGTCTGGGGCCAACGTCCTGACTTTC
V gene: TRBV5-6; D gene: .; J gene: TRBJ2-3; clone size: many; CDR3 protein: CASSYAGTRRTDTQYF; CDR3 DNA: TGTGCCAGCAGCTACGCCGGGACACGGCGGACAGATACGCAGTATTTT
V gene: TRBV29-1; D gene: .; J gene: TRBJ2-5; clone size: .; CDR3 protein: CSVGRHQETQYF; CDR3 DNA: TGCAGCGTTGGACGGCACCAAGAGACCCAGTACTTC
V gene: TRBV21-1; D gene: .; J gene: TRBJ2-6; clone size: many; CDR3 protein: CARTGRGANVLTF; CDR3 DNA: TGTGCCAGGACAGGGAGAGGGGCCAACGTCCTGACTTTC
V gene: TRBV12-3/TRBV12-4; D gene: .; J gene: TRBJ2-7; clone size: .; CDR3 protein: CASSPGLLSRQYF; CDR3 DNA: TGTGCCAGCAGCCCAGGACTTCTCAGCCGGCAGTACTTC
V gene: TRBV6-5; D gene: .; J gene: TRBJ2-7; clone size: few; CDR3 protein: CASSPRGGTYEQYF; CDR3 DNA: TGTGCCAGCAGTCCTCGTGGCGGTACCTACGAGCAGTACTTC
V gene: TRBV14; D gene: .; J gene: TRBJ2-4; clone size: few; CDR3 protein: CASSPMGFKNIQYF; CDR3 DNA: TGTGCCAGCAGCCCCATGGGGTTTAAAAACATTCAGTACTTC
V gene: TRBV7-9; D gene: .; J gene: TRBJ2-1; clone size: .; CDR3 protein: CASSLGLPSVDEQFF; CDR3 DNA: TGTGCCAGCAGCTTAGGTCTTCCTAGCGTGGATGAGCAGTTCTTC
V gene: TRBV20-1; D gene: .; J gene: TRBJ2-1; clone size: many; CDR3 protein: CSARVRSTYNEQFF; CDR3 DNA: TGCAGTGCTAGAGTTAGATCCACCTACAATGAGCAGTTCTTC
V gene: TRBV6-5; D gene: .; J gene: TRBJ2-1; clone size: .; CDR3 protein: CASSYEGEVEQFF; CDR3 DNA: TGTGCCAGCAGTTACGAAGGGGAGGTTGAGCAGTTCTTC
V gene: TRBV29-1; D gene: TRBD1; J gene: TRBJ2-1; clone size: few; CDR3 protein: CSLTDRGNEQFF; CDR3 DNA: TGCAGCTTAACAGACAGGGGCAATGAGCAGTTCTTC
V gene: TRBV7-2; D gene: .; J gene: TRBJ2-7; clone size: many; CDR3 protein: CASSLTGTSYEQYF; CDR3 DNA: TGTGCCAGCAGCTTAACCGGGACGAGCTACGAGCAGTACTTC
V gene: TRBV11-2; D gene: .; J gene: TRBJ2-7; clone size: few; CDR3 protein: CASSLSSYEQYF; CDR3 DNA: TGTGCCAGCAGCCTTTCATCGTACGAGCAGTACTTC
V gene: TRBV7-2; D gene: .; J gene: TRBJ2-1; clone size: .; CDR3 protein: CASSLASAEREQFF; CDR3 DNA: TGTGCCAGCAGCTTAGCGAGCGCCGAAAGGGAACAGTTCTTC
V gene: TRBV29-1; D gene: TRBD2; J gene: TRBJ2-3; clone size: few; CDR3 protein: CSVVPPSGGAHTQYF; CDR3 DNA: TGCAGCGTTGTTCCCCCCAGCGGGGGGGCACATACGCAGTATTTT
V gene: TRBV4-2; D gene: .; J gene: TRBJ2-1; clone size: many; CDR3 protein: CASRQAQGSSYNEQFF; CDR3 DNA: TGTGCCAGCAGACAGGCCCAGGGGAGCTCCTACAATGAGCAGTTCTTC
V gene: TRBV7-2; D gene: .; J gene: TRBJ2-5; clone size: many; CDR3 protein: CASSSSGLQSGTQYF; CDR3 DNA: TGTGCCAGCAGCTCTTCGGGACTGCAAAGTGGGACCCAGTACTTC
V gene: TRBV28; D gene: .; J gene: TRBJ2-1; clone size: many; CDR3 protein: CASSLVAYNEQFF; CDR3 DNA: TGTGCCAGCAGTTTAGTAGCTTACAATGAGCAGTTCTTC
V gene: TRBV21-1; D gene: .; J gene: TRBJ1-2; clone size: .; CDR3 protein: CASGPVTGGEDYGYTF; CDR3 DNA: TGTGCCAGCGGACCCGTGACAGGGGGGGAAGACTATGGCTACACCTTC
V gene: TRBV6-1; D gene: .; J gene: TRBJ1-6; clone size: many; CDR3 protein: CASLGSSSYNSPLHF; CDR3 DNA: TGTGCCAGCTTAGGATCGAGCTCCTATAATTCACCCCTCCACTTT
V gene: TRBV29-1; D gene: .; J gene: TRBJ2-1; clone size: .; CDR3 protein: CSAGADSLSRGQFF; CDR3 DNA: TGCAGCGCCGGGGCGGACAGTCTGTCCCGGGGGCAGTTCTTC
V gene: TRBV29-1; D gene: TRBD2; J gene: TRBJ2-3; clone size: few; CDR3 protein: CSVEWLAGSSTDTQYF; CDR3 DNA: TGCAGCGTTGAATGGCTAGCGGGGTCTAGCACAGATACGCAGTATTTT
V gene: TRBV11-2; D gene: TRBD2; J gene: TRBJ2-3; clone size: many; CDR3 protein: CASSLTSGSAADTQYF; CDR3 DNA: TGTGCCAGCAGTCTGACTAGCGGGAGTGCGGCAGATACGCAGTATTTT